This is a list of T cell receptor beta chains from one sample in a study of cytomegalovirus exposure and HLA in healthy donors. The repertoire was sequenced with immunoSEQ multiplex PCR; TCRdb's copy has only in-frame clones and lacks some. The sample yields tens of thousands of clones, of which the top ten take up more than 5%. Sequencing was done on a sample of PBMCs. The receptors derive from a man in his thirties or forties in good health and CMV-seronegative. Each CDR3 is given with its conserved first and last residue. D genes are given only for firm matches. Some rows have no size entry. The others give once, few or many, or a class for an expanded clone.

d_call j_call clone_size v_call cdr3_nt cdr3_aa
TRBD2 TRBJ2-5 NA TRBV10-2 TGCGCCAGCAGCCGACTAGCGGGGAAAGAGACCCAGTACTTC CASSRLAGKETQYF
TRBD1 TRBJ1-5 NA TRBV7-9 TGTGCCAGCAGCGCCACCGGGACAGGGAATCAGCCCCAGCATTTT CASSATGTGNQPQHF
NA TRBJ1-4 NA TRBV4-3 TGCGCCAGCAGCCAAGATTTCAACAAAATGTTGTTTTTT CASSQDFNKMLFF
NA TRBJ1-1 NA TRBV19 TGTGCCAGTAGTTGGGGCGGAAACACTGAAGCTTTCTTT CASSWGGNTEAFF
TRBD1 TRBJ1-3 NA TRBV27 TGTGCCAGCAAGGACAGGGGCCTCTCTGGAAACACCATATATTTT CASKDRGLSGNTIYF
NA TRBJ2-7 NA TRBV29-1 TGCAGCGTTGTATCTAGTCCCTACGAGCAGTACTTC CSVVSSPYEQYF
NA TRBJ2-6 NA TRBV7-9 TGTGCCAGCAGCGTCCAACGGGCTGGGGCCAACGTCCTGACTTTC CASSVQRAGANVLTF
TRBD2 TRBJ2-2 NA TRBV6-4 TGTGCCAGCAGTGGAGTGGCGGGGGACACCGGGGAGCTGTTTTTT CASSGVAGDTGELFF
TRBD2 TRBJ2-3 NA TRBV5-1 TGCGCCAGCAGCTTAGCGGGGGGGGCGCGGGATACGCAGTATTTT CASSLAGGARDTQYF
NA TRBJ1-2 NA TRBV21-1 TGTGCCAGCAGCAAACCCTGGGACAGGGGAAATGGCTACACCTTC CASSKPWDRGNGYTF
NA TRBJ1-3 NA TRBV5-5 TGTGCCAGCAGCTTGGTTTCAGGGCATGGAAACACCATATATTTT CASSLVSGHGNTIYF
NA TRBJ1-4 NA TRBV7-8 TGTGCCAGCAGCTTACGGGAAAAACTGTTTTTT CASSLREKLFF
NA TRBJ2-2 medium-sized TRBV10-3 TGTGCCATCAGTGAAAACGGAGCGAACACCGGGGAGCTGTTTTTT CAISENGANTGELFF
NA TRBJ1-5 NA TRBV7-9 TGTGCCAGCAGCTTAGCGCTACAGCCCCAGCATTTT CASSLALQPQHF
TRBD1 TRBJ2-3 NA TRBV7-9 TGTGCCAGCAGCCCGCGGACAGGGGGGGGAGATACGCAGTATTTT CASSPRTGGGDTQYF
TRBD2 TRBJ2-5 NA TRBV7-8 TGTGCCAGCAGCCCCGCCTGGACTAGCGCCCCGATGGCCCAGTACTTC CASSPAWTSAPMAQYF
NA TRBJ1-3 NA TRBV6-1 TGTGCCAGCAGTGAAATTGTGAGGAATTCTGGAAACACCATATATTTT CASSEIVRNSGNTIYF
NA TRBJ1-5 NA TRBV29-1 TGCAGCGTCGGGGGGGGTAGCAATCAGCCCCAGCATTTT CSVGGGSNQPQHF
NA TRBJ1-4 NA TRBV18 TGTGCCAGCTCACCCTTAGGACCGGGGTCTAGGGAAAAACTGTTTTTT CASSPLGPGSREKLFF